The present T cell receptor beta chain was sequenced within a study of T cells in Graves' hyperthyroidism and ophthalmopathy. Study-level points and caveats: Classification by a 13 V-J model distinguished ophthalmopathy from stable hyperthyroidism.

RNA transcripts were the template for amplifying TCR beta CDR3 regions. HTBI primers were used for first-round RT-PCR of the TCR CDR3. A single record per CDR3 protein comes from TCRdb applying MiXCR to the multiplex PCR reads. In the table there are around 250,000 distinct CDR3 sequences, roughly 22% of which are singletons. This clonotype has only a few counts. Its antigen is not identified. V lost 0 bases, J lost 4 bases, and 4 bases lay in between. The CDR3 is 13 residues long. The germline gives CDR1 MNHNS, CDR2 SASEGT. The J gene is TRBJ1-5, the V gene TRBV6-1; unclear D gene. The clonotype was recovered from a woman aged 40 to 55 with Graves' ophthalmopathy. Material: blood. The CDR3 DNA reads as TGTGCCAGCAGTGAAGCGGAGAATCAGCCCCAGCATTTT. This encodes CASSEAENQPQHF.